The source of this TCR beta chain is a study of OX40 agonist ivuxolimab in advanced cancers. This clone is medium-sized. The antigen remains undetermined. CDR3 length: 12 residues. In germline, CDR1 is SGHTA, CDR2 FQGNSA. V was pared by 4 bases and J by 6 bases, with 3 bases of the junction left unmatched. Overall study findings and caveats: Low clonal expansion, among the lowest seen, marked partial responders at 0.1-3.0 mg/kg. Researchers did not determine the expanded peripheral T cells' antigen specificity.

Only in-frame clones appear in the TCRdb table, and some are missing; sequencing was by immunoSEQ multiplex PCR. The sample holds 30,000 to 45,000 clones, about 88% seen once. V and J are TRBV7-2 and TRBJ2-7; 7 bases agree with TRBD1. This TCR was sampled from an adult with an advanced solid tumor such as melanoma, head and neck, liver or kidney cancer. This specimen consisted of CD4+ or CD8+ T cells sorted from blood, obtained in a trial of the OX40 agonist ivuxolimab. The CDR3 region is CASSSTGVEQYF. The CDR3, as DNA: TGTGCCAGCAGCTCCACAGGGGTCGAGCAGTACTTC. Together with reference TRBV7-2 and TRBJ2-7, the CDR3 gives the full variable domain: GAGVSQSPSNKVTEKGKDVELRCDPISGHTALYWYRQSLGQGLEFLIYFQGNSAPDKSGLPSDRFSAERTGGSVSTLTIQRTQQEDSAVYLCASSSTGVEQYFGPGTRLTVT.